This passage covers 9 T cell receptor beta chains from one sample sequenced in a study of cytomegalovirus exposure and HLA in healthy donors. The PCR ran on 60 Vbeta and 13 Jbeta primers. The data were produced by immunoSEQ multiplex PCR, yet TCRdb's version contains in-frame clones alone and is incomplete. The repertoire holds approximately 130,000 clones, with approximately 75% as singletons. The sequencing sample was made of PBMCs. Every receptor here comes from a man aged 50 to 59 in good health and CMV-seropositive.

V gene TRBV27 combines with J gene TRBJ2-3; 9 positions agree with TRBD1. This CDR3 contains 14 residues. Germline trimming cut 5 bases from V and 3 bases from J; bases unmatched to any gene: 3. Looked up from germline, CDR1 is MNHEY and CDR2 is SMNVEV (reference sequence). In nucleotides, the CDR3 is TGTGCCAGCAGTCCGGACAGGGGAACAGATACGCAGTATTTT. Encoded protein: CASSPDRGTDTQYF.

This sequence joins TRBV19 and TRBJ1-1, with a tentative D call TRBD1 (5 bases). The CDR3 covers 15 residues. Per germline, CDR1 LNHDA and CDR2 SQIVND (reference sequence). V lost 3 bases and J 0 bases, leaving 11 bases between the germline ends. This CDR3 reads CASSIFGHLNTEAFF. The CDR3 nucleotides are TGTGCCAGTAGTATTTTTGGACACCTGAACACTGAAGCTTTCTTT.

The V call is TRBV7-2, the J call TRBJ2-5; 10 bases fit TRBD2. CDR1 and CDR2 (germline): SGHTA, FQGNSA. J gave up 2 bases and V 5 bases, and 5 bases lay outside the gene matches. The CDR3 runs 15 residues. CDR3 sequence reads: CASSPRTSGQETQYF. Written as DNA, the CDR3 is TGTGCCAGCAGCCCCCGGACTAGCGGACAAGAGACCCAGTACTTC.

V is TRBV19 and J is TRBJ2-6; 9 bases are a match to TRBD2. Germline CDR1 reads LNHDA; CDR2 reads SQIVND (reference sequence). The trim removed 8 bases at V and 2 bases at J, leaving 7 bases unmatched. The CDR3 sequence is 16 residues long. The CDR3 reads CASSYKRGAGANVLTF. The CDR3 nucleotides are TGTGCCAGTTCGTACAAGCGGGGGGCTGGGGCCAACGTCCTGACTTTC. Using reference TRBV19 and TRBJ2-6 for the parts outside the CDR3, the full variable domain is DGGITQSPKYLFRKEGQNVTLSCEQNLNHDAMYWYRQDPGQGLRLIYYSQIVNDFQKGDIAEGYSVSREKKESFPLTVTSAQKNPTAFYLCASSYKRGAGANVLTFGAGSRLTVL.

This chain links TRBV10-3 with TRBJ2-1, with 14 bases aligning to TRBD2. CDR1 and CDR2 (germline): ENHRY, SYGVKD. The CDR3 runs 16 residues. Trimming took 4 bases from V and 7 from J; bases not matched to a gene: 6. CDR3 sequence: CAISGPGLAGVNEQFF. CDR3 sequence (DNA): TGTGCCATCAGTGGACCGGGACTAGCGGGGGTAAATGAGCAGTTCTTC.

This chain joins TRBV7-9 and TRBJ1-2, with D maybe TRBD1 (6 bases). CDR3 length equals 14 residues. V gave up 5 bases and J gave up 1 base, with 11 bases separating them. Germline CDR1 SEHNR, CDR2 FQNEAQ (reference sequence). The DNA of the CDR3 is TGTGCCAGCAGCCCGTGGACAGTTAACTATGGCTACACCTTC. Translating it yields CASSPWTVNYGYTF.

The chain joins TRBV29-1 to TRBJ2-5; TRBD1 matches 10 bases. The end of the DNA aligns better with TRBJ2-7, so the J call may be wrong. The CDR3 extends over 12 amino acids. Germline V gene lookup returns CDR1 SQVTM and CDR2 ANQGSEA. The CDR3 is CSVGWTGGEQYF. CDR3 nucleotide sequence: TGCAGCGTGGGGTGGACAGGGGGCGAGCAGTACTTC.

This clone was seen a handful of times. The sample holds other DNA sequences that translate to the same CDR3. The J gene is TRBJ2-7, the V gene TRBV27; a weak D match, TRBD2 (5 bases). Looked up from germline, CDR1 is MNHEY and CDR2 is SMNVEV (reference sequence). This CDR3 has 14 residues. Trimming removed 2 bases from V and 3 bases from J, with 11 bases in between. DNA for the CDR3: TGTGCCAGCAGTTTACGGGGAGCTCACTACGAGCAGTACTTC. This encodes CASSLRGAHYEQYF.

A few counts support this clone. The chain recombines TRBV4-2 with TRBJ2-1; TRBD2 matches at 7 bases. V trimming: 1 base; J trimming: 0 bases; junction bases outside the gene matches: 6. This CDR3 contains 17 residues. CDR1 and CDR2 (germline): LGHNA, YNFKEQ. The CDR3 DNA reads TGTGCCAGCAGCCAAGGCGGGGGAGCCAGCTCCTACAATGAGCAGTTCTTC. Protein product: CASSQGGGASSYNEQFF.